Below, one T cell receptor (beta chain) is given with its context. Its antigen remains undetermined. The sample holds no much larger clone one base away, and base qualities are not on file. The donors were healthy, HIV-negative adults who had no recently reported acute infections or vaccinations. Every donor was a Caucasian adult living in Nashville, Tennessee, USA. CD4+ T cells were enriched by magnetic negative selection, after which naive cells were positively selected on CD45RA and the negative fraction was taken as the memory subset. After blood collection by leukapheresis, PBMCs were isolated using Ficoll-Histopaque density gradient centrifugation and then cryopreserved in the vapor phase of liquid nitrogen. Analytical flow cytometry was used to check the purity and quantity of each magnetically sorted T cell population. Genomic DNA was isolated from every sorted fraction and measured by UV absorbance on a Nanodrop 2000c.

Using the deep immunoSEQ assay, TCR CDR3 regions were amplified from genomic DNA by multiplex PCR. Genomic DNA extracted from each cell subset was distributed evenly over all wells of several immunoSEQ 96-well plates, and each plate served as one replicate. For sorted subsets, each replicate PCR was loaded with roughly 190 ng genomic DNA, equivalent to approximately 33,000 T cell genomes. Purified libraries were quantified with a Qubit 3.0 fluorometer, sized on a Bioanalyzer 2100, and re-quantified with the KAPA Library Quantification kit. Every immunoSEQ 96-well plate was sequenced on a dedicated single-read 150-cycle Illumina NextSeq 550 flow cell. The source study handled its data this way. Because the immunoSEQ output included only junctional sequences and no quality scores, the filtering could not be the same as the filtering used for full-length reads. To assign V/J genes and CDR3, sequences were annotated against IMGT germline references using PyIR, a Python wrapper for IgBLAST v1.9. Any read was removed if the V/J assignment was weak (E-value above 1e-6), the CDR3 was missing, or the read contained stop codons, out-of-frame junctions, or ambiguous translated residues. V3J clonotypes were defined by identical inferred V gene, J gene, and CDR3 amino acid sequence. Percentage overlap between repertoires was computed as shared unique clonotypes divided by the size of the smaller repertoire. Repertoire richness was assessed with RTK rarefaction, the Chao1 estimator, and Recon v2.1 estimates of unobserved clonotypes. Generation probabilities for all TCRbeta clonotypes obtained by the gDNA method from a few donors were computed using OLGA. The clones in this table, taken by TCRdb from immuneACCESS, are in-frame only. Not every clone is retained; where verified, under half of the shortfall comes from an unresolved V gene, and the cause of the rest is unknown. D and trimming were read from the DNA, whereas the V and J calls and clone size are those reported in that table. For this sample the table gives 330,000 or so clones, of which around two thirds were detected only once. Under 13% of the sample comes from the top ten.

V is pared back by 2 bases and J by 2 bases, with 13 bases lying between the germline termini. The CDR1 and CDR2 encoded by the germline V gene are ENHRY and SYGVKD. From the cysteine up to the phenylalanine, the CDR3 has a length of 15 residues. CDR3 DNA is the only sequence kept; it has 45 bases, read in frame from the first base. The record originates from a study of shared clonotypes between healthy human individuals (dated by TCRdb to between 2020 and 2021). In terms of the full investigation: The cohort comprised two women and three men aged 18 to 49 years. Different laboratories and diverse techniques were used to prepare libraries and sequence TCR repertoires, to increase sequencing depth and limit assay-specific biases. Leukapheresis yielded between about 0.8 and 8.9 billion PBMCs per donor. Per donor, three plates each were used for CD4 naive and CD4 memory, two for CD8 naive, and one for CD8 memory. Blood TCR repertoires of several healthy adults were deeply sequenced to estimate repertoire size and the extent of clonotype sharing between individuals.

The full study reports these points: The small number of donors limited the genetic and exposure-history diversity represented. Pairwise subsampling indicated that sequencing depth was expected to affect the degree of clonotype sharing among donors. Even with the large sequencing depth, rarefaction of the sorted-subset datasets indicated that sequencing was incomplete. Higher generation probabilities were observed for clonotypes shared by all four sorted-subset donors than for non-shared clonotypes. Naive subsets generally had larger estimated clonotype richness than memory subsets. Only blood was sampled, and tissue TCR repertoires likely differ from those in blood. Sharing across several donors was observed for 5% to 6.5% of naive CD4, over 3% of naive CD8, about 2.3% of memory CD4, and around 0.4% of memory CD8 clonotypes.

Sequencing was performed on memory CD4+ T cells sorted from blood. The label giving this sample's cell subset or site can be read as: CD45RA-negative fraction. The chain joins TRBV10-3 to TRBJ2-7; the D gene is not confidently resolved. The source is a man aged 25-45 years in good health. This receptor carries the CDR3 CAISEPKTPTYEQYF. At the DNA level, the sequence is TGTGCCATCAGTGAGCCAAAGACACCAACCTACGAGCAGTACTTC.